The 26 T cell receptor beta chains reported below all come from one sample, sequenced in a study of CD8 T cells in Susac syndrome. RNA amounts of about 0.5 to 1 ug underwent reverse transcription with random hexamers. One entry per CDR3 protein results from TCRdb running MiXCR on the immunoSEQ multiplex PCR reads. The sample shows approximately 300,000 distinct CDR3 sequences, approximately 91% of them seen only once. The sequenced sample was CD8+ T cells from PBMCs. These receptors came from a human donor with multiple sclerosis.

The V call is TRBV6-2 or TRBV6-3, the J call TRBJ2-3; TRBD2 aligns across 12 bases. V shed 1 base and J 0 bases; nucleotides not matched to a gene: 2. This CDR3 is 17 amino acids long. In germline, CDR1 is MNHEY, CDR2 SVGEGT. This CDR3 reads CASSYWLAGGSTDTQYF. CDR3 nucleotide sequence: TGTGCCAGCAGTTACTGGCTAGCGGGAGGGAGCACAGATACGCAGTATTTT.

The chain joins TRBV5-4 to TRBJ2-7; D is perhaps TRBD1 (5 bases). V shed 4 bases and J shed 0 bases, with 11 bases lying between them. This CDR3 has 14 amino acids. Germline loops: CDR1 SGHNT, CDR2 YYREEE (reference sequence). CDR3 DNA sequence: TGTGCCAGCAGCGGACCACAGGACTCCTACGAGCAGTACTTC. Its protein is CASSGPQDSYEQYF.

The rearrangement uses TRBV27 and TRBJ2-7; D is unclear. Per germline, CDR1 MNHEY and CDR2 SMNVEV (reference sequence). The CDR3 covers 13 residues. V was cut by 5 bases and J by 0 bases, with 8 bases left in between. The CDR3 DNA is TGTGCCAGCAGTCCCCAAGTCTCCTACGAGCAGTACTTC. Translated: CASSPQVSYEQYF.

J is TRBJ1-5 and V is TRBV4-3; a weak D match, TRBD1 (5 bases). The V end was cut by 0 bases, the J end by 1 base, with 7 bases between. Germline loops: CDR1 LGHNA, CDR2 YSLEER. This CDR3 region has 15 residues. CDR3 amino acids: CASSQDRVSNQPQHF. CDR3 bases: TGCGCCAGCAGCCAAGACAGGGTCAGCAATCAGCCCCAGCATTTT.

In this sample, this clonotype turned up once. The chain uses TRBV20-1 and TRBJ2-2; possibly TRBD2 for D (6 bases). V was trimmed by 0 bases and J by 7 bases, leaving 15 bases between them. The CDR3 is 15 residues long. Germline-derived CDR1 and CDR2 are DFQATT and SNEGSKA (reference sequence). For the CDR3, the DNA is TGCAGTGCTAGAGATGGAACGGGAGATGGCGGGGAGCTGTTTTTT. Residues: CSARDGTGDGGELFF.

The chain couples TRBV7-3 to TRBJ2-2, with 10 bases matching TRBD2. Germline V lookup: CDR1 SGHTA, CDR2 FQGTGA. V lost 5 bases, J lost 2 bases, and 14 bases stayed unmatched. This CDR3 contains 19 residues. In DNA form, the CDR3 reads TGTGCCAGCAGCCCCAAGGATGGTAGCGGGAGGTACAACACCGGGGAGCTGTTTTTT. Translation: CASSPKDGSGRYNTGELFF. The variable domain in full, with the rest retrieved from reference TRBV7-3 and TRBJ2-2, is GAGVSQTPSNKVTEKGKYVELRCDPISGHTALYWYRQSLGQGPEFLIYFQGTGAADDSGLPNDRFFAVRPEGSVSTLKIQRTERGDSAVYLCASSPKDGSGRYNTGELFFGEGSRLTVL.

The rearrangement joins TRBV27 to TRBJ2-3; 7 nucleotides agree with TRBD2. With 6 bases clipped from V and 1 base from J, the junction kept 10 bases outside the gene matches. Germline CDR1 reads MNHEY; CDR2 reads SMNVEV (reference sequence). The CDR3 covers 16 residues. CDR3 sequence (DNA): TGTGCCAGCAGACCCCTTAGCGGGTTGGGCACAGATACGCAGTATTTT. As protein: CASRPLSGLGTDTQYF.

The rearrangement links TRBV6-2 or TRBV6-3 to TRBJ2-3, with TRBD2 identical over 8 bases. CDR3 size: 17 residues. In germline, CDR1 is MNHEY, CDR2 SVGEGT. V shed 2 bases, J shed 4 bases, and the junction held 11 bases outside the gene matches. CDR3 residues: CASSYSETSVISDTQYF. As DNA, the CDR3 is TGTGCCAGCAGTTACAGCGAGACTAGCGTGATATCAGATACGCAGTATTTT.

The chain carries TRBV28 and TRBJ2-2; D possibly matches TRBD1 or TRBD2 (5 bases each). Germline lookup yields CDR1 MDHEN and CDR2 SYDVKM. Trimming left V 4 bases short and J 0 bases short, with 21 bases between. The CDR3 contains 19 residues. Here the CDR3 reads CASSSPDWGNPPNTGELFF. The CDR3 coding sequence is TGTGCCAGCAGTTCGCCGGACTGGGGGAACCCTCCGAACACCGGGGAGCTGTTTTTT.

The rearrangement links TRBV28 to TRBJ2-1, with 10 bases aligning to TRBD2. Looked up from germline, CDR1 is MDHEN and CDR2 is SYDVKM. After removal of 8 bases from V and 4 bases from J, the junction contained 5 bases not matched to a gene. CDR3 length: 14 amino acids. The CDR3 reads CASQTSGLYNEQFF. Written as DNA, the CDR3 is TGTGCCAGCCAGACTAGCGGGTTGTACAATGAGCAGTTCTTC.

This chain joins TRBV1 and TRBJ2-2; the listed D gene, TRBD2, was not tested against the DNA. TRBV1 is labeled a pseudogene. There are 14 residues in the CDR3. CDR3 protein: CTRDDLPNTGELFF. DNA of the CDR3: TGCACCAGGGATGATCTCCCTAACACCGGGGAGCTGTTTTTT.

The rearrangement joins TRBV28 to TRBJ2-7; 10 nucleotides match TRBD1. The CDR3 loop spans 15 amino acids. Germline V CDR1 and CDR2: MDHEN, SYDVKM. Trimming took 6 bases from V and 6 from J; bases not matched to a gene: 11. CDR3 sequence: CASSSPWDRGGEQYF. The CDR3 region has the DNA TGTGCCAGCAGCTCCCCCTGGGACAGGGGCGGCGAGCAGTACTTC.

Only one count was recorded for this clonotype. V and J are TRBV3-1 and TRBJ1-2; D is perhaps TRBD1 (6 bases). CDR3 length: 15 residues. Germline-derived CDR1 and CDR2 are LGHDT and YNNKEL (reference sequence). V dropped 1 base and J dropped 8 bases, with 17 bases sitting between them. In DNA form, the CDR3 reads TGTGCCAGCAGCCAAGTCGAGACAGGATTTGACGGCTACACCTTC. Protein product: CASSQVETGFDGYTF.

The chain has TRBV20-1 and TRBJ2-3; possibly TRBD2 for D (6 bases). The length of the CDR3 is 16 residues. Trimming removed 0 bases from V and 1 base from J, with 14 bases in between. Germline V CDR1 and CDR2: DFQATT, SNEGSKA (reference sequence). Here the CDR3 reads CSARETLAYRTDTQYF. The CDR3 nucleotides are TGCAGTGCTAGAGAGACCCTAGCGTACCGCACAGATACGCAGTATTTT.

The table lists this clonotype with a count of one. V is TRBV19 and J is TRBJ2-7, with D tentatively TRBD2 (7 bases). The CDR3 has 12 amino acids. Looked up from germline, CDR1 is LNHDA and CDR2 is SQIVND (reference sequence). V lost 9 bases and J lost 7, with 16 bases in between. The CDR3 coding sequence is TGTGCCAGCCGTGGGGGGGCTCGGGAGCAGTACTTC. Its translation: CASRGGAREQYF.

The V call is TRBV5-1, the J call TRBJ2-1; 10 nucleotides line up with TRBD2. The CDR3 consists of 17 residues. The junction had 8 bases not matched to a gene; V was cut back by 0 bases and J by 5 bases. From germline, CDR1 is SGHRS and CDR2 YFSETQ. The CDR3 DNA reads TGCGCCAGCAGCTTGGGGAACGGACTAGCGGACGACAATGAGCAGTTCTTC. Translated, it gives CASSLGNGLADDNEQFF.

This rearrangement joins TRBV25-1 to TRBJ2-1; TRBD1 is a possible D gene (6 bases). Trimming shortened V by 3 bases and J by 3 bases, and 12 bases separated the two germline ends. The CDR3 extends over 15 amino acids. Per germline, CDR1 MGHDK and CDR2 SYGVNS. CDR3 amino acids: CASSEGRDNYNEQFF. CDR3 in DNA: TGTGCCAGCAGTGAGGGCCGGGACAACTACAATGAGCAGTTCTTC.

The genes are TRBV5-1 and TRBJ1-1; D not resolved. The CDR3 covers 13 residues. V was shortened by 1 base and J by 0 bases, with 4 bases between the two germline ends. Germline CDR1 is SGHRS and CDR2 is YFSETQ. The DNA of the CDR3 is TGCGCCAGCAGCTTGATAATGAACACTGAAGCTTTCTTT. It translates to CASSLIMNTEAFF.

Only one count was recorded for this clonotype. The V call is TRBV28, the J call TRBJ1-5; D gene unclear. The CDR3 is made up of 10 amino acids. Germline values: CDR1 MDHEN, CDR2 SYDVKM. Trimming removed 8 bases at V and 6 bases at J, with 5 bases between. CDR3 loop: CASSVQPQHF. The CDR3 region has the DNA TGTGCCAGCTCAGTTCAGCCCCAGCATTTT.

In its sample, this clonotype was seen once. The chain employs TRBV9 and TRBJ1-2, with D possibly matching TRBD1 (5 bases). This CDR3 comprises 11 residues. Deletions cut 8 bases from V and 3 bases from J, with 8 bases between. Germline assignment: CDR1 SGDLS and CDR2 YYNGEE. CDR3 bases: TGTGCCAGTCAGGGTGACTATGGCTACACCTTC. As protein: CASQGDYGYTF. Drawing the rest from reference TRBV9 and TRBJ1-2, the complete variable domain is DSGVTQTPKHLITATGQRVTLRCSPRSGDLSVYWYQQSLDQGLQFLIQYYNGEERAKGNILERFSAQQFPDLHSELNLSSLELGDSALYFCASQGDYGYTFGSGTRLTVV.

This clonotype was found once. This chain links TRBV4-3 with TRBJ2-3; D is possibly TRBD1 or TRBD2 (5 bases each). V was trimmed by 4 bases and J by 1 base, leaving 15 bases between them. Germline V CDR1 and CDR2: LGHNA, YSLEER. The CDR3 consists of 16 residues. This chain's CDR3 is CASSLRDGVGTDTQYF. In nucleotides, the CDR3 is TGCGCCAGCAGCCTACGGGACGGGGTGGGCACAGATACGCAGTATTTT.

The chain has TRBV28 and TRBJ2-1; D may be TRBD2 (5 bases). The CDR3 is 14 amino acids. Germline CDR1 MDHEN, CDR2 SYDVKM. The V gene lost 2 bases and the J gene lost 5 bases, with 10 bases spanning the gap. CDR3 sequence: CASSLPGSNNEQFF. CDR3 bases: TGTGCCAGCAGTTTACCGGGGTCTAACAATGAGCAGTTCTTC.

The chain combines TRBV13 with TRBJ2-3; possibly TRBD1 for D (6 bases). Looked up from germline, CDR1 is PRHDT and CDR2 is FYEKMQ (reference sequence). Trimming cost V 3 bases and J 1 base, with 8 bases left between them. This CDR3 region has 14 residues. CDR3: CASSFNRGTDTQYF. Here the CDR3 DNA reads TGTGCCAGCAGCTTTAACAGGGGCACAGATACGCAGTATTTT.

The CDR3 sequence is CASSLWDRASNEQYF. In DNA, the CDR3 is TGTGCCAGCAGTTTATGGGACAGGGCGTCCAACGAGCAGTACTTC. This chain uses TRBV28 with TRBJ2-7, with 8 nucleotides matching TRBD1. This CDR3 region has 15 residues. J gave up 5 bases and V 0 bases, and 6 bases lay outside the gene matches. The germline V gene encodes CDR1 MDHEN and CDR2 SYDVKM.

The chain joins TRBV5-6 to TRBJ2-1; 9 nucleotides match TRBD1. Trimming removed 2 bases from V and 8 bases from J; junction bases left unmatched: 11. Germline CDR1 and CDR2: SGHDT and YYEEEE. This CDR3 has 16 amino acids. The CDR3 sequence: CASSLQGALLVDEQFF. The CDR3 region has the DNA TGTGCCAGCAGCTTACAGGGGGCATTACTCGTTGATGAGCAGTTCTTC.

The chain is built from TRBV19 and TRBJ1-5, with D perhaps matching TRBD1 (5 bases). V was trimmed by 4 bases and J by 7 bases, leaving 17 bases between them. CDR1 and CDR2 (germline): LNHDA, SQIVND (reference sequence). The CDR3 contains 15 residues. The CDR3 loop is CASSRGTGYDQPQHF. Here the CDR3 DNA reads TGTGCCAGTAGTAGGGGAACAGGCTACGACCAGCCCCAGCATTTT. Based on the CDR3 plus reference TRBV19 and TRBJ1-5, the full variable domain is DGGITQSPKYLFRKEGQNVTLSCEQNLNHDAMYWYRQDPGQGLRLIYYSQIVNDFQKGDIAEGYSVSREKKESFPLTVTSAQKNPTAFYLCASSRGTGYDQPQHFGDGTRLSIL.